These 17 T cell receptor beta chains share one sample of origin, sequenced in a study of T-cell reconstitution after alpha-beta-depleted transplantation in children. Construction of the TCRbeta library involved unique molecular identifiers. Via MiXCR, TCRdb re-called the PCR reads, giving one row per CDR3 protein. The sample includes around 100,000 distinct CDR3 sequences, 6% to 9% of them seen just once. Sequencing was performed on PBMCs, taken before TCRalphabeta/CD19-depleted stem cell transplant. These receptors all come from a boy younger than 10 with acute lymphoblastic leukemia, due to receive a stem cell transplant.

This clonotype was seen more than once but under ten times. V and J are TRBV15 and TRBJ1-1; D not resolved. V dropped 1 base and J dropped 1 base, with 13 bases sitting between them. Germline V gives CDR1 LNHNV, CDR2 YYDKDF (reference sequence). This CDR3 contains 16 residues. The CDR3 coding sequence is TGTGCCACCAGCAGAGGGGCGACAACGAAGAACACTGAAGCTTTCTTT. This translates into CATSRGATTKNTEAFF.

This CDR3 is CASSHSSGTAHF. In DNA, the CDR3 is TGTGCCAGCAGCCATTCTTCCGGGACAGCCCACTTT. The gene calls are TRBV7-2 and TRBJ1-6; 7 bases are shared with TRBD1. CDR1 and CDR2 from the germline V gene are SGHTA and FQGNSA. The CDR3 loop spans 12 amino acids. V shed 5 bases, J shed 18 bases, and the junction held 10 bases outside the gene matches.

The chain recombines TRBV7-9 with TRBJ2-7, with 7 nucleotides matching TRBD2. The CDR3 is 16 amino acids. The V gene's germline CDR1 is SEHNR and CDR2 FQNEAQ (reference sequence). The trim removed 4 bases at V and 0 bases at J, leaving 9 bases unmatched. The CDR3 loop reads CASSSGLGLTSYEQYF. The CDR3, as DNA: TGTGCCAGCAGCTCCGGACTAGGACTGACCTCCTACGAGCAGTACTTC.

The chain recombines TRBV15 with TRBJ2-3; 8 positions agree with TRBD2. The CDR3 totals 14 residues. Germline loops: CDR1 LNHNV, CDR2 YYDKDF (reference sequence). The V segment lost 6 bases and the J segment 4 bases; nucleotides outside the gene matches: 6. The CDR3 spells CATRAAGVADTQYF. In DNA, the CDR3 is TGTGCCACCAGAGCAGCGGGGGTCGCAGATACGCAGTATTTT.

This clonotype was picked up a small number of times. The rearrangement uses TRBV5-6 and TRBJ1-2, with TRBD1 as a possible D gene (6 bases). Trimming pared 3 bases from V and 8 bases from J, leaving 14 bases between. The CDR3 extends over 13 amino acids. From germline, CDR1 is SGHDT and CDR2 YYEEEE. CDR3 in amino acids: CASSYPTGLGYTF. CDR3 nucleotide sequence: TGTGCCAGCAGCTACCCAACAGGGTTGGGCTACACCTTC.

This clonotype was picked up a small number of times. J is TRBJ2-1 and V is TRBV5-1; 12 bases line up with TRBD2. Trimming took 2 bases from V and 2 from J; bases not matched to a gene: 8. In germline, CDR1 is SGHRS, CDR2 YFSETQ. This CDR3 is 18 amino acids long. The CDR3 protein is CASSLTSGGPSPYNEQFF. The CDR3 nucleotides are TGCGCCAGCAGCTTAACTAGCGGGGGGCCCTCACCCTACAATGAGCAGTTCTTC.

This clonotype was detected a few times. The V and J genes are TRBV21-1 and TRBJ2-4; no check of the table's D call, TRBD1, against the DNA was made. TRBV21-1 constitutes a pseudogene. This CDR3 contains 20 residues. The CDR3: CASSPSRPVKGGAGKNIQYF. CDR3 in DNA: TGTGCCAGCAGCCCCAGCCGGCCTGTCAAAGGGGGCGCGGGCAAAAACATTCAGTACTTC.

This clonotype was seen many times. The chain employs TRBV4-3 and TRBJ2-3, with D maybe TRBD2 (5 bases). This CDR3 is 14 amino acids long. The ends were cut back, 4 bases at V and 4 bases at J, with 12 bases in the middle. Per germline, CDR1 LGHNA and CDR2 YSLEER. This chain's CDR3 is CASSPRGEADTQYF. As DNA, the CDR3 is TGCGCCAGCAGCCCCCGGGGAGAGGCAGATACGCAGTATTTT.

This clonotype was counted a few times. The chain recombines TRBV6-5 with TRBJ1-2, with a possible D match to TRBD1 (6 bases). Germline V gene data show CDR1 as MNHEY and CDR2 as SVGAGI. V was trimmed by 2 bases and J by 3 bases, leaving 16 bases between them. The CDR3 spans 16 residues. The CDR3 region is CASSYGGTSEYYGYTF. In nucleotides, the CDR3 is TGTGCCAGCAGTTACGGAGGGACAAGTGAATACTATGGCTACACCTTC.

This clonotype was observed many times. The rearrangement links TRBV5-1 to TRBJ2-7, with 10 bases aligning to TRBD1. V gave up 4 bases and J gave up 6 bases; unmatched junction bases: 7. The CDR3 is 14 residues long. Germline V gives CDR1 SGHRS, CDR2 YFSETQ. The CDR3 DNA is TGCGCCAGCAGCCCGGGACAGGGGTTCGCCGAGCAGTACTTC. Protein sequence: CASSPGQGFAEQYF. Full variable domain (missing parts from reference TRBV5-1 and TRBJ2-7): KAGVTQTPRYLIKTRGQQVTLSCSPISGHRSVSWYQQTPGQGLQFLFEYFSETQRNKGNFPGRFSGRQFSNSRSEMNVSTLELGDSALYLCASSPGQGFAEQYFGPGTRLTVT.

DNA of the CDR3: TGTGCCAGCAGCCTCCAGCGGACTGAAGCTTTCTTT. Translation gives CASSLQRTEAFF. The chain has TRBV5-5 and TRBJ1-1; no clear D gene. Trimming took 4 bases from V and 5 from J, leaving 9 bases between them. Germline CDR1 SGHKS, CDR2 YYEKEE (reference sequence). This CDR3 has 12 amino acids.

The V call is TRBV5-6, the J call TRBJ2-1; no firm D call. From germline, CDR1 is SGHDT and CDR2 YYEEEE. This CDR3 has 16 amino acids. Trimming took 4 bases from V and 4 from J, leaving 18 bases between them. CDR3 nucleotide sequence: TGTGCCAGCAGCAGTTACCGGGTCTTTCAATACAATGAGCAGTTCTTC. Protein product: CASSSYRVFQYNEQFF.

This clonotype showed up just a few times. The chain has TRBV3-1 and TRBJ1-2, with D possibly being TRBD1 (6 bases). Germline CDR1 LGHDT, CDR2 YNNKEL (reference sequence). Trimming removed 0 bases at V and 7 bases at J, with 15 bases between. The CDR3 covers 15 residues. Written as DNA, the CDR3 is TGTGCCAGCAGCCAAGACCTGGGGGGCGAGGTTGGCTACACCTTC. It translates to CASSQDLGGEVGYTF.

This clonotype was seen ten or more times. This sequence joins TRBV5-1 and TRBJ2-5, with 9 positions matching TRBD1. CDR3 length: 14 amino acids. J was trimmed by 2 bases and V by 4 bases; bases with no gene match: 3. Germline lookup yields CDR1 SGHRS and CDR2 YFSETQ. The chain's CDR3 is CASSMGTGQETQYF. The DNA for the CDR3 is TGCGCCAGCAGCATGGGGACAGGGCAAGAGACCCAGTACTTC.

This clonotype showed up just a few times. The CDR3 coding sequence is TGTGCCAGCCGGACAAACCCTAGCTCCTACAATGAGCAGTTCTTC. Protein product: CASRTNPSSYNEQFF. The chain uses TRBV2 and TRBJ2-1; maybe TRBD1 (5 bases). Trimming left V 8 bases short and J 0 bases short, with 14 bases between. This CDR3 has 15 amino acids. Germline CDR1 is SNHLY and CDR2 is FYNNEI.

This clonotype was counted a few times. One end of the junction fails to match germline, which may point to a read error. V gene TRBV9 combines with J gene TRBJ2-1, with 8 bases lining up with TRBD1. CDR3 length equals 15 residues. Per germline, CDR1 SGDLS and CDR2 YYNGEE. CDR3 residues: CASSVGDRGYSEQFF. DNA of the CDR3: TGTGCCAGCAGCGTAGGAGACAGGGGATACAGTGAGCAGTTCTTC.

The rearrangement uses TRBV6-4 and TRBJ2-1; D gene uncertain. Germline-derived CDR1 and CDR2 are MRHNA and SNTAGT. The CDR3 is 11 residues long. Trimming took 2 bases from V and 6 from J, leaving 2 bases between them. The CDR3 nucleotides read TGTGCCAGCAGTGACGGCAATGAGCAGTTCTTC. Protein sequence: CASSDGNEQFF.